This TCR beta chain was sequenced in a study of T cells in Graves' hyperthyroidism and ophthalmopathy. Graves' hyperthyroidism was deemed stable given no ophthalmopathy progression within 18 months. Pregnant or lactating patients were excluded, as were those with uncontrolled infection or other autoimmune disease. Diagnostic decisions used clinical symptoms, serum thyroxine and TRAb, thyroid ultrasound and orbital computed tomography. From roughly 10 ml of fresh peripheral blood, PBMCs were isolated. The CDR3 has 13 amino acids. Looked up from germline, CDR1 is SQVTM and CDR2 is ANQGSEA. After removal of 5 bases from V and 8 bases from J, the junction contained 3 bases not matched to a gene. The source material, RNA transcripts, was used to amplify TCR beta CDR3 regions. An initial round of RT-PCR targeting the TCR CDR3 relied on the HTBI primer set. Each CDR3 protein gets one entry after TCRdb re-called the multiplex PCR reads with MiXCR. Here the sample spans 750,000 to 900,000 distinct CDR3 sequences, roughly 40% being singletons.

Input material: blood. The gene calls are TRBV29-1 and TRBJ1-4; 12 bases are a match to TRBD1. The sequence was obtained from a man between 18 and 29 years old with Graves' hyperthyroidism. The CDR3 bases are TGCAGCGTTCGGGACAGGGGGCTGGAAAAACTGTTTTTT. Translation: CSVRDRGLEKLFF.